The clone carrying this T cell receptor (beta chain) was counted many times. A library of TCRbeta sequences, prepared with unique molecular identifiers, was generated. Using its own MiXCR run on the PCR reads, TCRdb lists one record per CDR3 protein. The data hold some 640,000 distinct CDR3 sequences, with over 15% observed a single time. The sample belongs to a study of T-cell reconstitution after alpha-beta-depleted transplantation in children. The source is a human donor who donated a stem cell graft to a child with acute myeloid leukemia. The material sequenced was PBMCs from the stem cell graft donor, taken from the stem cell graft.

The DNA for the CDR3 is TGTGCCAGCAGTTACTCGAACAGGGGGACCGGGGAGCTGTTTTTT. This gives the protein CASSYSNRGTGELFF. The chain links TRBV6-5 to TRBJ2-2; 8 bases line up with TRBD1. This CDR3 has 15 residues. V lost 0 bases, J lost 5 bases, and 2 bases stayed unmatched. Germline CDR1 is MNHEY and CDR2 is SVGAGI.